The next 17 T cell receptor beta chains were all read from a single sample in a study of blood T cell repertoires in COVID-19 (dated by TCRdb to the early 2020s). Libraries were built with the immunoSEQ multiplex PCR assay. TCRdb took over this immuneACCESS table, retaining in-frame rearrangements with V and J assigned. Such tables are incomplete; in checked studies, under half of the missing clones stem from an unresolved V gene, and the remainder is unexplained. A total of about 220,000 clones appear in this sample, about 85% of them only once. The ten largest clones represent 5% to 6.5% of the sample. Sequences were obtained from peripheral blood. The receptors were sampled from a woman aged 60-75 years who had recovered from COVID-19.

This chain uses TRBV18 with TRBJ2-7; D perhaps matches TRBD1 (5 bases). From germline, CDR1 is KGHSH and CDR2 LQKENI. Deletions cut 5 bases from V and 2 bases from J, with 19 bases between. This CDR3 is 16 amino acids long. CDR3: CASSSLSGIRAYEQYF. The DNA of the CDR3 is TGTGCCAGCTCATCCCTGTCAGGGATACGAGCCTACGAGCAGTACTTC.

The CDR3 spells CASSLEQGAADTQYF. CDR3 in DNA: TGCGCCAGCAGCTTGGAACAGGGGGCGGCAGATACGCAGTATTTT. The gene calls are TRBV5-1 and TRBJ2-3, with 9 positions matching TRBD1. There are 15 residues in the CDR3. Germline CDR1 SGHRS, CDR2 YFSETQ. V gave up 0 bases and J gave up 4 bases; unmatched junction bases: 3. The full variable domain, its missing parts supplied by reference TRBV5-1 and TRBJ2-3, is KAGVTQTPRYLIKTRGQQVTLSCSPISGHRSVSWYQQTPGQGLQFLFEYFSETQRNKGNFPGRFSGRQFSNSRSEMNVSTLELGDSALYLCASSLEQGAADTQYFGPGTRLTVL.

The chain combines TRBV10-3 with TRBJ1-2; D ambiguous. V was trimmed by 3 bases and J by 4 bases, leaving 9 bases between them. This CDR3 is 13 amino acids long. Germline V CDR1 and CDR2: ENHRY, SYGVKD. CDR3 region: CAISEQSFYGYTF. The CDR3 coding sequence is TGTGCCATCAGTGAACAGTCTTTCTATGGCTACACCTTC.

V usage is TRBV28 and J usage is TRBJ1-6; maybe TRBD1 (5 bases). The germline V and J ends were trimmed by 2 bases and 7 bases, with 6 bases remaining between them. Germline loops: CDR1 MDHEN, CDR2 SYDVKM. There are 13 residues in the CDR3. The CDR3 spells CASSLDSNSPLHF. DNA for the CDR3: TGTGCCAGCAGTTTAGACAGCAATTCACCCCTCCACTTT.

A single count supports this clone. The chain recombines TRBV30 with TRBJ1-1; D unresolved. CDR3 size: 12 residues. Germline V gene lookup returns CDR1 GTSNPN and CDR2 SVGIG (reference sequence). V was pared by 0 bases and J by 5 bases, with 7 bases between. The CDR3 nucleotides read TGTGCCTGGAGTGTAGTACGGACTGAAGCTTTCTTT. Encoded protein: CAWSVVRTEAFF.

This sequence joins TRBV30 and TRBJ1-2, with TRBD1 as a possible D gene (6 bases). V lost 2 bases, J lost 7 bases, and 14 bases lay in between. The V gene's germline CDR1 is GTSNPN and CDR2 SVGIG (reference sequence). The CDR3 covers 13 residues. The CDR3 region is CAWSPNREGGYTF. The CDR3 DNA sequence: TGTGCCTGGAGTCCGAACAGGGAGGGTGGCTACACCTTC. Full variable domain (missing parts from reference TRBV30 and TRBJ1-2): SQTIHQWPATLVQPVGSPLSLECTVEGTSNPNLYWYRQAAGRGLQLLFYSVGIGQISSEVPQNLSASRPQDRQFILSSKKLLLSDSGFYLCAWSPNREGGYTFGSGTRLTVV.

This clone appeared many times. This chain connects TRBV4-1 to TRBJ1-4; D is possibly TRBD1 (6 bases). CDR3 length: 14 residues. Germline CDR1 MGHRA, CDR2 YSYEKL. V was clipped by 4 bases and J by 8 bases, with 14 bases between them. CDR3 sequence reads: CASSLTGRREKLFF. CDR3 DNA sequence: TGCGCCAGCAGCCTTACAGGGCGGCGGGAAAAACTGTTTTTT.

This sequence joins TRBV5-8 and TRBJ2-7; 7 nucleotides match TRBD1. This CDR3 is built from 15 residues. The V gene's germline CDR1 is SGHTS and CDR2 YDEGEE. V lost 1 base and J lost 5; bases outside the gene matches: 9. In DNA form, the CDR3 reads TGTGCCAGCAGCTTGCGTGAGACAGGGTCCGACGAGCAGTACTTC. Amino acid sequence: CASSLRETGSDEQYF.

This chain connects TRBV7-2 to TRBJ1-6; 11 nucleotides line up with TRBD1. The germline CDR1 and CDR2 sequences are SGHTA and FQGNSA. With V trimmed by 5 bases and J by 13 bases, 7 bases remained unmatched. The CDR3 has 14 residues. The CDR3 sequence: CASSDRDRGGPLHF. Here the CDR3 DNA reads TGTGCCAGCAGCGACCGGGACAGGGGGGGCCCCCTCCACTTT.

The chain couples TRBV19 to TRBJ1-3; weak D call: TRBD1 (5 bases). Germline CDR1 is LNHDA and CDR2 is SQIVND (reference sequence). Deletions cut 4 bases from V and 4 bases from J, with 14 bases between. The CDR3 runs 15 residues. As DNA, the CDR3 is TGTGCCAGTAGTACGCAGGGAATCGCGGGAAACACCATATATTTT. Its translation is CASSTQGIAGNTIYF. Filled out from reference TRBV19 and TRBJ1-3, the complete variable domain reads DGGITQSPKYLFRKEGQNVTLSCEQNLNHDAMYWYRQDPGQGLRLIYYSQIVNDFQKGDIAEGYSVSREKKESFPLTVTSAQKNPTAFYLCASSTQGIAGNTIYFGEGSWLTVV.

V is TRBV7-9 and J is TRBJ1-3, with TRBD1 matching 7 bases. Losses at the gene ends were 2 bases for V and 2 bases for J; bases not matched to a gene: 3. Germline-derived CDR1 and CDR2 are SEHNR and FQNEAQ (reference sequence). There are 15 residues in the CDR3. The CDR3 bases are TGTGCCAGCAGCTTACCAGGGGGGACTGGAAACACCATATATTTT. Protein sequence: CASSLPGGTGNTIYF. Based on the CDR3 plus reference TRBV7-9 and TRBJ1-3, the full variable domain is DTGVSQNPRHKITKRGQNVTFRCDPISEHNRLYWYRQTLGQGPEFLTYFQNEAQLEKSRLLSDRFSAERPKGSFSTLEIQRTEQGDSAMYLCASSLPGGTGNTIYFGEGSWLTVV.

V and J are TRBV27 and TRBJ2-3, with D tentatively TRBD1 (6 bases). Trimming cost V 1 base and J 3 bases, with 20 bases left between them. Germline CDR1 and CDR2: MNHEY and SMNVEV (reference sequence). The CDR3 has 18 amino acids. CDR3 DNA sequence: TGTGCCAGCAGTTTATTAAGTCCCGCAGGGGTCGGGACAGATACGCAGTATTTT. Its translation is CASSLLSPAGVGTDTQYF.

The genes are TRBV5-1 and TRBJ1-1; TRBD1 might be the D (6 bases). Between the trimmed V and J ends, which lost 3 bases and 4 bases, there was a span of 13 bases. CDR1 and CDR2 (germline): SGHRS, YFSETQ. The CDR3 has 14 amino acids. The CDR3 spells CASSSRGYGTEAFF. The CDR3 nucleotides are TGCGCCAGCAGCTCAAGGGGGTATGGCACTGAAGCTTTCTTT. Based on the CDR3 plus reference TRBV5-1 and TRBJ1-1, the full variable domain is KAGVTQTPRYLIKTRGQQVTLSCSPISGHRSVSWYQQTPGQGLQFLFEYFSETQRNKGNFPGRFSGRQFSNSRSEMNVSTLELGDSALYLCASSSRGYGTEAFFGQGTRLTVV.

The chain links TRBV7-9 to TRBJ1-2; 7 positions match TRBD1. J lost 6 bases, V lost 5 bases, and 15 bases had no gene match. This CDR3 contains 16 residues. Germline V CDR1 and CDR2: SEHNR, FQNEAQ (reference sequence). CDR3 DNA: TGTGCCAGCAGCCCTAGTTTAGGGGGCGTCTTCGATGGCTACACCTTC. Translating gives CASSPSLGGVFDGYTF. The complete variable domain, with remaining parts taken from reference TRBV7-9 and TRBJ1-2, reads DTGVSQNPRHKITKRGQNVTFRCDPISEHNRLYWYRQTLGQGPEFLTYFQNEAQLEKSRLLSDRFSAERPKGSFSTLEIQRTEQGDSAMYLCASSPSLGGVFDGYTFGSGTRLTVV.

This chain uses TRBV3-1 (or the pseudogene TRBV3-2) with TRBJ2-7, with 7 nucleotides matching TRBD1. Looked up from germline, CDR1 is LGHDT and CDR2 is YNNKEL (reference sequence). The CDR3 is made up of 14 amino acids. V gave up 4 bases and J gave up 6 bases; unmatched junction bases: 9. CDR3 loop: CASSRQGAVGEQYF. For the CDR3, the DNA is TGTGCCAGCAGCCGACAGGGTGCTGTCGGCGAGCAGTACTTC.

The V call is TRBV5-1, the J call TRBJ1-3, with TRBD1 identical over 10 bases. Per germline, CDR1 SGHRS and CDR2 YFSETQ. V shed 5 bases, J shed 6 bases, and the junction held 5 bases outside the gene matches. The CDR3 totals 14 residues. For the CDR3, the DNA is TGCGCCAGCAGAGAGGGACAGGGGACAAACACCATATATTTT. Amino acid sequence: CASREGQGTNTIYF.

CDR3 amino acids: CASSLRQAPEAFF. CDR3 nucleotide sequence: TGTGCCAGCAGCCTCCGACAGGCCCCTGAAGCTTTCTTT. This chain connects TRBV13 to TRBJ1-1, with D possibly TRBD1 on 6 matching bases. Per germline, CDR1 PRHDT and CDR2 FYEKMQ (reference sequence). Trimming cost V 5 bases and J 6 bases, with 13 bases left between them. CDR3 length: 13 amino acids.